This TCR beta chain stems from a study of shared clonotypes between healthy human individuals. In regard to this clone: Its specificity is unknown.

Only in-frame clones appear in the TCRdb table, and some are missing; sequencing was by immunoSEQ multiplex PCR. The data show hundreds of thousands of clones, 60% to 75% seen once. Trimming pared 5 bases from V and 5 bases from J, leaving 22 bases between. The CDR3 spans 18 residues. Study-wide findings and caveats: When compared with the clonotypes that were shared by all four sorted-subset donors, the non-shared clonotypes turned out to have lower generation probabilities. Clonotypes that were shared across four donors made up roughly 5% of naive CD4 clonotypes.

Sequencing input: memory CD4+ T cells sorted from blood. Regarding subset: CD45RA-negative fraction. The clonotype comes from a young woman in good health. V and J are TRBV7-1 and TRBJ2-6; TRBD1 is a possible D gene (5 bases). TRBV7-1 is designated an ORF whose function remains uncertain. The CDR3 DNA reads as TGTGCCAGCAGCGGCTATTTACGAGGACAAAGTCGGGCCAACGTCCTGACTTTC. It is translated as CASSGYLRGQSRANVLTF.